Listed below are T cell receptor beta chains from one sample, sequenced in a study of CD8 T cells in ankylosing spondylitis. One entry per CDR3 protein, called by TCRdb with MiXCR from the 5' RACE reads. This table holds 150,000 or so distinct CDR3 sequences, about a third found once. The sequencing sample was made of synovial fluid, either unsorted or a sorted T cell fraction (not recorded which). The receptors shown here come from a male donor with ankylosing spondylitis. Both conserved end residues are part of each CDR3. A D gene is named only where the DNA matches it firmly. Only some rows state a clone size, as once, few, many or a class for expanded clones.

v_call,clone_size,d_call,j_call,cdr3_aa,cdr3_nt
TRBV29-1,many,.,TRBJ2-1,CSVNPTGNEQFF,TGCAGCGTGAACCCTACCGGGAATGAGCAGTTCTTC
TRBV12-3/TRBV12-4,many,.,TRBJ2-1,CASSLAGTPYNEQFF,TGTGCCAGCAGTTTGGCGGGAACACCCTACAATGAGCAGTTCTTC
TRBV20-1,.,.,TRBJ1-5,CSARDPTGQSGRNQPQHF,TGCAGTGCTAGAGATCCAACCGGACAATCGGGAAGAAATCAGCCCCAGCATTTT
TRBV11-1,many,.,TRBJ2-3,CASSFGQEGDTQYF,TGTGCCAGCAGCTTCGGGCAGGAAGGGGATACGCAGTATTTT
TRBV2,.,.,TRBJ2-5,CASSLIETQYF,TGTGCCAGCAGTCTCATAGAGACCCAGTACTTC
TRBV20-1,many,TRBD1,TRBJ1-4,CSARAGQGSEKLFF,TGCAGTGCTAGAGCGGGACAGGGTAGTGAAAAACTGTTTTTT
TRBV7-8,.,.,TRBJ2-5,CASSLDTGTQYF,TGTGCCAGCAGCTTAGATACGGGGACCCAGTACTTC
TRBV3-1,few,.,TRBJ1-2,CATSRNQGNYGYTF,TGTGCCACCTCCCGTAATCAGGGGAACTATGGCTACACCTTC
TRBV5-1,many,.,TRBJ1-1,CASSLQGVNEAFF,TGCGCCAGCAGCTTACAGGGAGTTAATGAAGCTTTCTTT
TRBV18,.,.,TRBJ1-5,CASRQAEDQPQHF,TGTGCCAGCCGCCAGGCGGAGGATCAGCCCCAGCATTTT
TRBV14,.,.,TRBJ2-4,CASSHHGEKNIQYF,TGTGCCAGCAGCCACCATGGGGAAAAAAACATTCAGTACTTC
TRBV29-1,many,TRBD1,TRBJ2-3,CSGDRAEDTQYF,TGCAGCGGGGACAGGGCGGAAGATACGCAGTATTTT
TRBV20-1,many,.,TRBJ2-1,CSARDSLQSYNEQFF,TGCAGTGCGAGAGATTCCCTACAATCCTACAATGAGCAGTTCTTC
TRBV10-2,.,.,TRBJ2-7,CASSENSYEQYF,TGCGCCAGCAGTGAAAACTCCTACGAGCAGTACTTC
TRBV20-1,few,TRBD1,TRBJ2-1,CSPSAGGLYNEQFF,TGCAGTCCGTCCGCAGGGGGCCTCTACAATGAGCAGTTCTTC
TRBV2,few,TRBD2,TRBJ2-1,CASRGTSGGVNEQFF,TGTGCCAGCAGGGGAACTAGCGGGGGGGTCAATGAGCAGTTCTTC
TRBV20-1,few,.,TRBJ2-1,CSAGGAGEQFF,TGCAGTGCCGGCGGAGCAGGTGAGCAGTTCTTC
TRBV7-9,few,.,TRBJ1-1,CASSLVSGSEAFF,TGTGCCAGCAGCTTAGTGTCGGGATCTGAAGCTTTCTTT
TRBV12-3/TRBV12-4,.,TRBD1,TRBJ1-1,CASNLRQGMGTEAFF,TGTGCCAGCAACCTTCGACAGGGGATGGGCACTGAAGCTTTCTTT
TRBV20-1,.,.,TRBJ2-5,CSARAGERRETQYF,TGCAGTGCTAGGGCAGGGGAGCGTAGGGAGACCCAGTACTTC
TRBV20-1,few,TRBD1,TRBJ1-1,CSARSRNRGYYEAFF,TGCAGTGCTAGGAGCCGGAACAGGGGATATTACGAAGCTTTCTTT
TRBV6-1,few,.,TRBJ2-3,CASIPLGGADTQYF,TGTGCCAGCATCCCCCTGGGGGGCGCAGATACGCAGTATTTT
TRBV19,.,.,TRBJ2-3,CASSIGRDRDTQYF,TGTGCCAGTAGTATAGGTCGTGACAGAGATACGCAGTATTTT
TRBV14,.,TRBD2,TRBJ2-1,CASSIRRRTSALDEQFF,TGTGCCAGCAGCATCAGGAGACGGACTAGCGCCTTGGATGAGCAGTTCTTC
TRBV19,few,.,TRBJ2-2,CASSIRRNTGELFF,TGTGCCAGTAGTATAAGGAGGAACACCGGGGAGCTGTTTTTT
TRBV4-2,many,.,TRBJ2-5,CASSQELAGETQYF,TGTGCCAGCAGCCAGGAACTAGCTGGGGAGACCCAGTACTTC
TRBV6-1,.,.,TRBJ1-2,CASSQMGRALYGYTF,TGTGCCAGCAGTCAAATGGGCAGGGCACTTTATGGCTACACCTTC
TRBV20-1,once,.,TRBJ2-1,CSARPPPNEQFF,TGCAGTGCTAGACCACCGCCGAATGAGCAGTTCTTC
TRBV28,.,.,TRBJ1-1,CASRLPPGRTNTEAFF,TGTGCCAGCAGGCTTCCTCCGGGACGGACGAACACTGAAGCTTTCTTT
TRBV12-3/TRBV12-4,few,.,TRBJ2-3,CASSLGDSTDTQYF,TGTGCCAGCAGTTTAGGAGATAGCACAGATACGCAGTATTTT
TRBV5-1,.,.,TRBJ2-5,CASSSRPSGGETQYF,TGCGCCAGCAGCTCCCGACCATCCGGGGGAGAGACCCAGTACTTC
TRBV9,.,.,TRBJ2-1,CASSPPGGSSYNEQFF,TGTGCCAGCAGCCCCCCGGGCGGCAGCTCCTACAATGAGCAGTTCTTC
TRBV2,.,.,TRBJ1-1,CASQGDTEAFF,TGTGCCAGTCAGGGAGACACTGAAGCTTTCTTT
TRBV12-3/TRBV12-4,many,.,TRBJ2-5,CASSLIGTFQETQYF,TGTGCCAGCAGTTTGATAGGGACATTTCAAGAGACCCAGTACTTC
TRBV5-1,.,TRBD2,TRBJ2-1,CASSLGGRLYNEQFF,TGCGCCAGCAGCTTGGGCGGGAGGCTCTACAATGAGCAGTTCTTC
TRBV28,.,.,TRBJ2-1,CASSSQTVPSHNEQFF,TGTGCCAGCAGTTCTCAGACCGTTCCTTCCCACAATGAGCAGTTCTTC
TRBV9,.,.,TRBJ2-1,CASSGTSLNEQFF,TGTGCCAGCAGCGGGACTTCCCTCAATGAGCAGTTCTTC
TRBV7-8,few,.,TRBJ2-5,CASSLRGQETQYF,TGTGCCAGCAGCTTAAGGGGGCAAGAGACCCAGTACTTC
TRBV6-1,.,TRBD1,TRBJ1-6,CASSQDRGDNSPLHF,TGTGCCAGCAGCCAGGACAGGGGCGATAATTCACCCCTCCACTTT
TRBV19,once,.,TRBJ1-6,CASSMGDFTSSPLHF,TGTGCCAGTAGTATGGGGGACTTCACAAGTTCACCCCTCCACTTT
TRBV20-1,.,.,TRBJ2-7,CSASPTAEQYF,TGCAGTGCTAGCCCTACGGCAGAGCAGTACTTC
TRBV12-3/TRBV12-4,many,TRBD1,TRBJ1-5,CASSLAGGDQPQHF,TGTGCCAGCAGTTTGGCAGGGGGAGATCAGCCCCAGCATTTT
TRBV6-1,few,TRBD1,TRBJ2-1,CASRNRDRGGNEQFF,TGTGCCAGCAGAAACCGGGACAGGGGAGGAAATGAGCAGTTCTTC
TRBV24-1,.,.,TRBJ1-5,CATSDRSDSPHQPQHF,TGTGCCACCAGTGATAGGTCAGATTCCCCTCATCAGCCCCAGCATTTT
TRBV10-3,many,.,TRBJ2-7,CAISERSEQYF,TGTGCCATCAGTGAAAGGAGTGAGCAGTACTTC
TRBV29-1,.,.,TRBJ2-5,CSVERGGQETQYF,TGCAGCGTTGAAAGAGGGGGCCAAGAGACCCAGTACTTC
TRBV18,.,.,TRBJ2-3,CASSSANSLSTDTQYF,TGTGCCAGCTCATCTGCGAACAGCCTTTCCACAGATACGCAGTATTTT
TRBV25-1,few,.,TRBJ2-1,CASSPEAHEPYNEQFF,TGTGCCAGCAGTCCGGAGGCCCACGAACCCTACAATGAGCAGTTCTTC
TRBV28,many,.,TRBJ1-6,CASRASGSYNSPLHF,TGTGCCAGCAGGGCGAGCGGCTCCTATAATTCACCCCTCCACTTT
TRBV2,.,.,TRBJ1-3,CASSRGFSSGNTIYF,TGTGCCAGCAGTAGAGGGTTCTCATCTGGAAACACCATATATTTT
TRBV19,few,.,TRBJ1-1,CASSTRLESEAFF,TGTGCCAGTAGTACGAGACTGGAATCTGAAGCTTTCTTT
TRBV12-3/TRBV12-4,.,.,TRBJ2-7,CASSPGWGTYEQYF,TGTGCCAGCAGCCCGGGGTGGGGGACATACGAGCAGTACTTC
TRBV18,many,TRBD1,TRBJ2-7,CASSPSGQGSGQYF,TGTGCCAGCTCACCATCGGGACAGGGATCTGGGCAGTACTTC